Listed here are 27 T cell receptor beta chains from one sample, sequenced in a study of blood T cell repertoires in COVID-19. Assay: immunoSEQ multiplex PCR; the TCRdb copy retains only in-frame clones and omits some. Of 290,000 or so clones detected, around 90% appear once; the ten largest clones hold roughly 4.3%. The source material was PBMCs or T cells enriched from blood (not recorded which). All receptors come from a woman aged 18-29 years with acute COVID-19.

This clone is a singleton in its sample. The rearrangement joins TRBV29-1 to TRBJ2-7; 14 bases match TRBD2. V shed 5 bases and J 4 bases; nucleotides not matched to a gene: 10. CDR3 size: 16 residues. From germline, CDR1 is SQVTM and CDR2 ANQGSEA. The CDR3 nucleotides read TGCAGCGTTCATCGACTAGCGGGAGGGGAGGGTTACGAGCAGTACTTC. Its translation is CSVHRLAGGEGYEQYF.

The table lists this clone with a count of one. The rearrangement links TRBV28 to TRBJ2-3; 7 bases are a match to TRBD2. The germline V gene encodes CDR1 MDHEN and CDR2 SYDVKM. Losses at the gene ends were 2 bases for V and 4 bases for J; bases not matched to a gene: 12. CDR3 length equals 17 residues. The CDR3 region has the DNA TGTGCCAGCAGTTTAGGTCCTATGGCGGGAGCCCCAGATACGCAGTATTTT. Protein product: CASSLGPMAGAPDTQYF.

Only one count was recorded for this clone. The V gene is TRBV25-1, the J gene TRBJ2-3, with 14 bases lining up with TRBD2. The CDR3 totals 15 residues. The V gene end was trimmed by 4 bases and the J gene end by 8 bases; junction bases not matched to a gene: 5. CDR1 MGHDK and CDR2 SYGVNS come from the germline V gene. This CDR3 is CASSGLGTSGSTQYF. In nucleotides, the CDR3 is TGTGCCAGCAGTGGCTTGGGGACTAGCGGGAGTACGCAGTATTTT.

The chain is built from TRBV6-5 and TRBJ2-3; 7 nucleotides agree with TRBD2. This CDR3 spans 14 amino acids. Germline CDR1 is MNHEY and CDR2 is SVGAGI. Trimming removed 6 bases from V and 2 bases from J; junction bases left unmatched: 5. CDR3 nucleotide sequence: TGTGCCAGCAGCCGGGAGGACTACACAGATACGCAGTATTTT. This gives the protein CASSREDYTDTQYF.

The V call is TRBV27, the J call TRBJ1-5; D possibly corresponds to TRBD1 (6 bases). Germline values: CDR1 MNHEY, CDR2 SMNVEV (reference sequence). V lost 0 bases, J lost 4 bases, and 13 bases lay in between. This CDR3 is built from 16 residues. As DNA, the CDR3 is TGTGCCAGCAGTTTATCGCCGACAGGCCTGAATCAGCCCCAGCATTTT. Protein sequence: CASSLSPTGLNQPQHF.

This rearrangement joins TRBV28 to TRBJ1-6; 8 nucleotides agree with TRBD1. V was pared by 4 bases and J by 6 bases, with 23 bases of the junction left unmatched. Germline assignment: CDR1 MDHEN and CDR2 SYDVKM. The CDR3 extends over 21 amino acids. DNA for the CDR3: TGTGCCAGCAGTTCTGGGACTTGGGATCCCTCAGGGGGCGGAATTAATTCACCCCTCCACTTT. Translation: CASSSGTWDPSGGGINSPLHF.

V and J are TRBV19 and TRBJ2-2, with 7 bases aligning to TRBD1. The CDR3 is 16 amino acids. The V gene's germline CDR1 is LNHDA and CDR2 SQIVND (reference sequence). Losses at the gene ends were 3 bases for V and 2 bases for J; bases not matched to a gene: 6. As DNA, the CDR3 is TGTGCCAGTAGTATTTACCGGGACAGTAACACCGGGGAGCTGTTTTTT. Protein sequence: CASSIYRDSNTGELFF.

This clone was recorded once. V gene TRBV9 combines with J gene TRBJ2-2, with unresolved D. Trimming pared 1 base from V and 0 bases from J, leaving 7 bases between. CDR3 length equals 15 residues. Per germline, CDR1 SGDLS and CDR2 YYNGEE. CDR3 sequence (DNA): TGTGCCAGCAGCGTATACACCACGAACACCGGGGAGCTGTTTTTT. It yields the protein CASSVYTTNTGELFF.

The count of this clone is one. The rearrangement links TRBV11-2 to TRBJ1-1; D gene unclear. V was shortened by 1 base and J by 1 base, with 10 bases between the two germline ends. CDR3 size: 15 residues. From germline, CDR1 is SGHAT and CDR2 FQNNGV. DNA of the CDR3: TGTGCCAGCAGCTTAGGTGCAGACACGAACACTGAAGCTTTCTTT. Its protein is CASSLGADTNTEAFF.

This rearrangement joins TRBV11-3 to TRBJ2-1; 8 positions match TRBD2. The J segment lost 5 bases and the V segment lost 5 bases, leaving 5 bases of the junction unmatched. From germline, CDR1 is SGHNT and CDR2 YENEEA. There are 14 residues in the CDR3. DNA for the CDR3: TGTGCCAGCAGCCCCCCTAGCGGGCACAATGAGCAGTTCTTC. Its translation is CASSPPSGHNEQFF.

The V and J genes are TRBV19 and TRBJ2-7; unclear D gene. The germline V gene has CDR1 LNHDA and CDR2 SQIVND (reference sequence). Trimming cost V 5 bases and J 5 bases, with 16 bases left between them. The CDR3 extends over 14 amino acids. DNA for the CDR3: TGTGCCAGTAGTCTCTACCTGACTGACCACGAGCAGTACTTC. Translated: CASSLYLTDHEQYF.

The chain links TRBV28 to TRBJ2-7; TRBD2 agrees at 12 bases. The CDR3 runs 16 residues. Trimming removed 5 bases from V and 6 bases from J; junction bases left unmatched: 11. Germline V CDR1 and CDR2: MDHEN, SYDVKM. This CDR3 reads CASSPIGTSGPAEQYF. In nucleotides, the CDR3 is TGTGCCAGCAGTCCCATTGGGACTAGCGGGCCGGCCGAGCAGTACTTC.

The chain joins TRBV18 to TRBJ2-1; TRBD1 agrees at 10 bases. With 8 bases clipped from V and 2 bases from J, the junction kept 9 bases outside the gene matches. This CDR3 comprises 16 residues. Per germline, CDR1 KGHSH and CDR2 LQKENI. CDR3 sequence reads: CASASAGQGAYNEQFF. The CDR3 DNA reads TGTGCCAGCGCGAGCGCCGGACAGGGGGCCTACAATGAGCAGTTCTTC.

This rearrangement joins TRBV18 to TRBJ2-7; 9 nucleotides agree with TRBD1. CDR3 length: 14 amino acids. Germline loops: CDR1 KGHSH, CDR2 LQKENI. V was clipped by 1 base and J by 4 bases; unmatched bases: 2. CDR3 coding DNA: TGTGCCAGCTCACCACGGACAGGGGTGTACGAGCAGTACTTC. It translates to CASSPRTGVYEQYF.

The chain is built from TRBV7-9 and TRBJ1-2, with a weak D call TRBD1 (5 bases). Trimming removed 2 bases from V and 4 bases from J, with 17 bases in between. Germline loops: CDR1 SEHNR, CDR2 FQNEAQ (reference sequence). CDR3 length: 16 amino acids. The CDR3 DNA sequence: TGTGCCAGCAGCTTATCACCGGCCAGGGAGGGCTATGGCTACACCTTC. Translating it yields CASSLSPAREGYGYTF.

This clone was seen only a few times. This chain connects TRBV19 to TRBJ1-2, with 8 bases matching TRBD1. Trimming cost V 3 bases and J 6 bases; bases outside gene matches: 9. The CDR3 length is 15 residues. Germline CDR1 and CDR2: LNHDA and SQIVND (reference sequence). The CDR3 reads CASSIPDREFDGYTF. CDR3 sequence (DNA): TGTGCCAGTAGTATTCCGGACAGGGAGTTCGATGGCTACACCTTC. Drawing the rest from reference TRBV19 and TRBJ1-2, the complete variable domain is DGGITQSPKYLFRKEGQNVTLSCEQNLNHDAMYWYRQDPGQGLRLIYYSQIVNDFQKGDIAEGYSVSREKKESFPLTVTSAQKNPTAFYLCASSIPDREFDGYTFGSGTRLTVV.

This chain uses TRBV30 with TRBJ1-2, with D hard to call. Trimming cost V 5 bases and J 6 bases, with 10 bases left between them. This CDR3 has 11 residues. The germline gives CDR1 GTSNPN, CDR2 SVGIG (reference sequence). CDR3 sequence reads: CAWSRGHGYTF. In DNA form, the CDR3 reads TGTGCCTGGTCACGGGGTCATGGCTACACCTTC.

The V call is TRBV28, the J call TRBJ2-3, with 11 bases aligning to TRBD2. The CDR3 consists of 17 residues. V lost 1 base to trimming and J lost 4 bases; unmatched junction nucleotides: 7. Germline V gene sequence: CDR1 MDHEN, CDR2 SYDVKM. In nucleotides, the CDR3 is TGTGCCAGCAGTTTATCGGCAGGACTAGCGGGTGCAGATACGCAGTATTTT. Translating it yields CASSLSAGLAGADTQYF.

The rearrangement joins TRBV4-1 to TRBJ1-2; D is unresolved. V dropped 0 bases and J dropped 4 bases, with 15 bases sitting between them. CDR1 and CDR2 from the germline V gene are MGHRA and YSYEKL. The length of the CDR3 is 16 residues. CDR3 region: CASSQESGELTYGYTF. The CDR3 nucleotides read TGCGCCAGCAGCCAAGAGAGTGGAGAGCTCACCTATGGCTACACCTTC.

The chain couples TRBV2 to TRBJ1-6; D remains ambiguous. Germline lookup yields CDR1 SNHLY and CDR2 FYNNEI. The CDR3 loop spans 16 amino acids. V was trimmed by 5 bases and J by 0 bases, leaving 11 bases between them. CDR3 DNA: TGTGCCAGCAGTCCAGGAATGAGCTCCTATAATTCACCCCTCCACTTT. Its protein product is CASSPGMSSYNSPLHF.

The CDR3 spells CAISVQGVYEQYF. CDR3 bases: TGTGCCATCAGTGTACAGGGGGTTTACGAGCAGTACTTC. V and J are TRBV10-3 and TRBJ2-7; 8 bases are a match to TRBD1. V lost 4 bases, J lost 4 bases, and 3 bases stayed unmatched. Germline V gives CDR1 ENHRY, CDR2 SYGVKD. The CDR3 is 13 residues long.

CDR3 amino acids: CASSPGTGGDVTNEKLFF. DNA for the CDR3: TGTGCCAGCAGCCCCGGGACAGGGGGCGATGTAACTAATGAAAAACTGTTTTTT. The chain uses TRBV5-6 and TRBJ1-4; TRBD1 agrees at 12 bases. Germline trimming cut 4 bases from V and 1 base from J; bases unmatched to any gene: 8. This CDR3 has 18 amino acids. The germline V gene encodes CDR1 SGHDT and CDR2 YYEEEE.

This chain uses TRBV24-1 with TRBJ2-3; 8 bases map to TRBD1. The germline V gene encodes CDR1 KGHDR and CDR2 SFDVKD. The CDR3 sequence is 13 residues long. Trimming took 10 bases from V and 3 from J; bases not matched to a gene: 5. The CDR3 is CATRTGNTDTQYF. The CDR3 DNA is TGTGCCACTCGGACAGGGAATACAGATACGCAGTATTTT.

The chain carries TRBV6-8 and TRBJ1-6; D remains ambiguous. CDR3 length: 17 amino acids. Germline V lookup: CDR1 MNHGY, CDR2 SAAAGT. Trimming removed 2 bases at V and 6 bases at J, with 17 bases between. The CDR3: CASSYQSTSPRNSPLHF. In nucleotides, the CDR3 is TGTGCCAGCAGTTACCAGTCGACTAGCCCCCGTAATTCACCCCTCCACTTT.

The chain recombines TRBV28 with TRBJ2-1; tentatively, D is TRBD2 (6 bases). With 7 bases removed from V and 7 bases from J, the gap between germline ends came to 20 bases. CDR3 length equals 15 residues. The germline V gene encodes CDR1 MDHEN and CDR2 SYDVKM. CDR3 sequence (DNA): TGTGCCAGCACCTCGGGTGGGAGGTTGGGGAATGAGCAGTTCTTC. It yields the protein CASTSGGRLGNEQFF.

The gene calls are TRBV19 and TRBJ2-7; 10 nucleotides align to TRBD2. Germline values: CDR1 LNHDA, CDR2 SQIVND (reference sequence). With 5 bases clipped from V and 3 bases from J, the junction kept 4 bases outside the gene matches. CDR3 size: 14 residues. The CDR3 DNA sequence: TGTGCCAGTAGTTCTAGCGGGGGTCTCTACGAGCAGTACTTC. Amino acids: CASSSSGGLYEQYF.

The chain is built from TRBV11-2 and TRBJ2-3; 9 nucleotides agree with TRBD1. Trimming at V came to 4 bases and at J to 5 bases, leaving 10 bases not matched to a gene. This CDR3 spans 16 amino acids. Germline V gene sequence: CDR1 SGHAT, CDR2 FQNNGV. The CDR3 DNA reads TGTGCCAGCAGCTCGGGACAGGGTAGTCATATAGATACGCAGTATTTT. The encoded protein is CASSSGQGSHIDTQYF.